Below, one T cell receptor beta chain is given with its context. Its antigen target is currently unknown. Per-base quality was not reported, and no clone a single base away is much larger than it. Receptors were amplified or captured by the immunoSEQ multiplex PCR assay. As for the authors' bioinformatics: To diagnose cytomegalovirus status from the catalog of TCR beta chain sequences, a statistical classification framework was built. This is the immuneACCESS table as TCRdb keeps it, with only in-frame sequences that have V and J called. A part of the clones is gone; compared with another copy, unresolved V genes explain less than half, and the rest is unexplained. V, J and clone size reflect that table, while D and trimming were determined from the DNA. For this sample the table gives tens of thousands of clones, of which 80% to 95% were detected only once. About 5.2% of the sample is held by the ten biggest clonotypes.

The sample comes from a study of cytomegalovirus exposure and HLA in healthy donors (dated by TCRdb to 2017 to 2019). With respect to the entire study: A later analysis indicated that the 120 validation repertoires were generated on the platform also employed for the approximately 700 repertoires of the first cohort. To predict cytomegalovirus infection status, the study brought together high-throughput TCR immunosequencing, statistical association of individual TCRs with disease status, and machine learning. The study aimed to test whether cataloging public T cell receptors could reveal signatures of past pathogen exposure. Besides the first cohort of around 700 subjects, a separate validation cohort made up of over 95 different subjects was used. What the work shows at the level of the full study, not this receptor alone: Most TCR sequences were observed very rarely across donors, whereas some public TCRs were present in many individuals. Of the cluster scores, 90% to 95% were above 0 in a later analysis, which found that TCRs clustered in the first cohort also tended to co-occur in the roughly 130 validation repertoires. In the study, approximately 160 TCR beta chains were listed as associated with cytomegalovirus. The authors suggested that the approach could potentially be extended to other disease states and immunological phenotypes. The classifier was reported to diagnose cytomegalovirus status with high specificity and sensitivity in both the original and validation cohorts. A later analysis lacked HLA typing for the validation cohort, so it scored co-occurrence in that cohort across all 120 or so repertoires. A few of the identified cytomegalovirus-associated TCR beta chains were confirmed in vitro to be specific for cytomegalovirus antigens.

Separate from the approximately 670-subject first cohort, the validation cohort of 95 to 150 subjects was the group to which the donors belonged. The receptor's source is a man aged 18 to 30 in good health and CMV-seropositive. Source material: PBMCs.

The nucleotides read TGTGCCAGCAGCCAAGATCTTCGAGGAATGGGGACCCAGTACTTC. It codes for CASSQDLRGMGTQYF. The chain is assembled from TRBV4-2 and TRBJ2-5; the D segment cannot be called with confidence. The junction carries 15 bases between V and J, which are trimmed by 0 bases and 7 bases respectively. CDR1 and CDR2, per the germline V gene, are LGHNA and YNFKEQ. The CDR3 spans 15 residues, from the cysteine through the phenylalanine. The DNA shown is the 45-base CDR3, in frame from base 1.